The next 14 T cell receptor beta chains were all read from a single sample in a study of cytomegalovirus exposure and HLA in healthy donors. The PCR had 60 Vbeta and 13 Jbeta primers. Only in-frame clones appear in the TCRdb table, and some are missing; sequencing was by immunoSEQ multiplex PCR. The repertoire has hundreds of thousands of clones, roughly 79% of them found once; the top ten carry about 1.7%. The sample consisted of PBMCs. These receptors were obtained from a male donor in good health and CMV-seronegative.

This chain links TRBV11-3 with TRBJ2-1; the match to TRBD2 covers 12 bases. V lost 5 bases and J lost 8; bases outside the gene matches: 4. This CDR3 contains 14 residues. Germline loops: CDR1 SGHNT, CDR2 YENEEA. This chain's CDR3 is CASSGLAGSDEQFF. The CDR3 DNA sequence: TGTGCCAGCAGCGGACTAGCGGGGTCCGATGAGCAGTTCTTC.

The CDR3 DNA follows: TGTGCCAGCCTTGACAGGGGAGAGACCCAGTACTTC. This codes for CASLDRGETQYF. The rearrangement uses TRBV6-1 and TRBJ2-5; TRBD1 matches 8 bases. The CDR3 runs 12 residues. CDR1 and CDR2 (germline): MNHNS, SASEGT. With V trimmed by 8 bases and J by 4 bases, 3 bases remained unmatched.

The rearrangement joins TRBV6-1 to TRBJ2-2, with TRBD2 as a possible D gene (7 bases). This CDR3 is 14 amino acids long. V was pared by 2 bases and J by 6 bases, with 10 bases between. CDR1 is MNHNS, CDR2 SASEGT, per germline. For the CDR3, the DNA is TGTGCCAGCAGTGAACTGGGGGGGCCCGGGGAGCTGTTTTTT. It encodes CASSELGGPGELFF.

This sequence joins TRBV6-1 and TRBJ1-5; D might be TRBD1 (5 bases). CDR3 size: 15 residues. Germline CDR1 MNHNS, CDR2 SASEGT. V lost 1 base and J lost 7, with 14 bases in between. CDR3 DNA sequence: TGTGCCAGCAGTGAAGAGGGGTGGAAGGGACAGCCCCAGCATTTT. It yields the protein CASSEEGWKGQPQHF.

J is TRBJ2-1 and V is TRBV5-4, with 13 bases fitting TRBD2. V was clipped by 3 bases and J by 8 bases; unmatched bases: 8. CDR1 and CDR2 (germline): SGHNT, YYREEE (reference sequence). The CDR3 covers 16 residues. The CDR3, as DNA: TGTGCCAGCAGCTCCTCCGGGACTAGCGGGACCCATGAGCAGTTCTTC. The encoded protein is CASSSSGTSGTHEQFF.

V is TRBV27 and J is TRBJ1-6; 7 nucleotides align to TRBD1. The CDR3 spans 14 residues. Germline CDR1 is MNHEY and CDR2 is SMNVEV (reference sequence). V dropped 5 bases and J dropped 6; count of bases not matched to a gene: 4. This CDR3 reads CASSQDRANSPLHF. The CDR3 DNA sequence: TGTGCCAGCAGTCAAGACAGGGCTAATTCACCCCTCCACTTT.

This clone was counted only a few times. The CDR3 nucleotides are TGTGCCAGCAGTGAGTTAAGGACTTCCGGGGAGCTGTTTTTT. Encoded protein: CASSELRTSGELFF. The chain has TRBV2 and TRBJ2-2; D possibly corresponds to TRBD2 (5 bases). This CDR3 spans 14 amino acids. Trimming removed 3 bases from V and 6 bases from J, with 11 bases in between. Germline CDR1 reads SNHLY; CDR2 reads FYNNEI. The variable domain in full, with the rest retrieved from reference TRBV2 and TRBJ2-2, is EPEVTQTPSHQVTQMGQEVILRCVPISNHLYFYWYRQILGQKVEFLVSFYNNEISEKSEIFDDQFSVERPDGSNFTLKIRSTKLEDSAMYFCASSELRTSGELFFGEGSRLTVL.

The chain joins TRBV7-2 to TRBJ2-1; possible D gene TRBD1, 5 bases. V was trimmed by 5 bases and J by 4 bases, leaving 18 bases between them. The CDR3 covers 16 residues. Germline lookup yields CDR1 SGHTA and CDR2 FQGNSA. The CDR3 sequence is CASSVTRQFGYNEQFF. Written as DNA, the CDR3 is TGTGCCAGCAGCGTAACGAGACAGTTTGGGTACAATGAGCAGTTCTTC.

This chain joins TRBV5-1 and TRBJ2-1; D perhaps matches TRBD1 (5 bases). Germline CDR1 and CDR2: SGHRS and YFSETQ. V dropped 1 base and J dropped 0 bases, with 14 bases sitting between them. This CDR3 is built from 17 residues. Here the CDR3 DNA reads TGCGCCAGCAGCTTGACAGCCTGGGGCGGCTCCTACAATGAGCAGTTCTTC. It specifies CASSLTAWGGSYNEQFF.

The chain is built from TRBV25-1 and TRBJ1-5, with D uncertain. This CDR3 contains 13 residues. The germline CDR1 and CDR2 sequences are MGHDK and SYGVNS. V was trimmed by 4 bases and J by 7 bases, leaving 11 bases between them. CDR3 nucleotides: TGTGCCAGCAGTGGTGATACTTGGCAGCCCCAGCATTTT. Encoded protein: CASSGDTWQPQHF.

J is TRBJ1-1 and V is TRBV19; a possible D gene is TRBD1 (6 bases). CDR3 length equals 12 residues. Germline lookup yields CDR1 LNHDA and CDR2 SQIVND (reference sequence). V gave up 3 bases and J gave up 11 bases, with 13 bases separating them. CDR3 in amino acids: CASSILQGEAFF. The CDR3 nucleotides are TGTGCCAGTAGTATTTTACAGGGAGAGGCTTTCTTT. Full variable domain (missing parts from reference TRBV19 and TRBJ1-1): DGGITQSPKYLFRKEGQNVTLSCEQNLNHDAMYWYRQDPGQGLRLIYYSQIVNDFQKGDIAEGYSVSREKKESFPLTVTSAQKNPTAFYLCASSILQGEAFFGQGTRLTVV.

The J gene is TRBJ1-2, the V gene TRBV5-4; 7 nucleotides line up with TRBD1. In germline, CDR1 is SGHNT, CDR2 YYREEE (reference sequence). V trimming: 3 bases; J trimming: 2 bases; junction bases outside the gene matches: 4. CDR3 size: 14 residues. The CDR3 nucleotides are TGTGCCAGCAGCTCCCCGGGACAGAACTATGGCTACACCTTC. It translates to CASSSPGQNYGYTF.

The rearrangement uses TRBV5-4 and TRBJ2-3; perhaps TRBD1 as D (5 bases). Trimming cost V 0 bases and J 6 bases, with 17 bases left between them. The CDR3 consists of 16 residues. The germline CDR1 and CDR2 sequences are SGHNT and YYREEE (reference sequence). The CDR3 DNA reads TGTGCCAGCAGCTTGGAACGTGGGGCCGTTTTTGATACGCAGTATTTT. Translating gives CASSLERGAVFDTQYF. The whole variable domain, remainder taken from reference TRBV5-4 and TRBJ2-3, is ETGVTQSPTHLIKTRGQQVTLRCSSQSGHNTVSWYQQALGQGPQFIFQYYREEENGRGNFPPRFSGLQFPNYSSELNVNALELDDSALYLCASSLERGAVFDTQYFGPGTRLTVL.

This chain links TRBV27 with TRBJ2-2, with TRBD2 matching over 12 bases. The CDR3 runs 20 residues. The J segment lost 2 bases and the V segment lost 6 bases, leaving 16 bases of the junction unmatched. The germline gives CDR1 MNHEY, CDR2 SMNVEV (reference sequence). The CDR3 coding sequence is TGTGCCAGCAGCTCACCGGGACTAGCGGGTCCGCACCGTAACACCGGGGAGCTGTTTTTT. It translates to CASSSPGLAGPHRNTGELFF.